These T cell receptor beta chains were read from a single sample in a study of blood T cell repertoires in COVID-19. Using immunoSEQ multiplex PCR, the repertoire was profiled, and TCRdb retains in-frame clones only, with some absent. In the table there are about 220,000 clones, approximately 89% of which are singletons. Sequenced sample: PBMCs or T cells enriched from blood (not recorded which). The receptors shown here come from a woman in her thirties or forties with acute COVID-19. Each CDR3 is given with its conserved first and last residue. A D gene is named only where the DNA matches it firmly. Some rows have no size entry. The others give once, few or many, or a class for an expanded clone.

clone_size j_call v_call d_call cdr3_aa cdr3_nt
NA TRBJ1-2 TRBV5-6 NA CASSLAIPGGYGYTF TGTGCCAGCAGCTTGGCTATACCCGGGGGCTATGGCTACACCTTC
few TRBJ2-7 TRBV4-3 TRBD2 CASSQVRGGAYEQYF TGCGCCAGCAGCCAAGTTCGCGGGGGGGCCTACGAGCAGTACTTC
NA TRBJ2-1 TRBV5-1 NA CASSSYQEGEQFF TGCGCCAGCTCTTCCTACCAGGAGGGTGAGCAGTTCTTC
once TRBJ2-7 TRBV6-5 NA CASKNIGLSYEQYF TGTGCTAGCAAGAACATAGGACTTTCCTACGAGCAGTACTTC
NA TRBJ1-4 TRBV2 NA CASIEVLNEKLFF TGTGCCAGCATCGAGGTCCTTAATGAAAAACTGTTTTTT
once TRBJ1-5 TRBV6-6 NA CASSSRQDGRNQPQHF TGTGCCAGCAGTTCCCGACAGGACGGGAGGAATCAGCCCCAGCATTTT
once TRBJ2-2 TRBV2 NA CASTEAQGRAGELFF TGTGCCAGCACCGAAGCACAGGGAAGGGCCGGGGAGCTGTTTTTT
NA TRBJ1-2 TRBV2 TRBD1 CASSEWTGYGYTF TGTGCCAGCAGTGAATGGACAGGGTACGGCTACACCTTC
once TRBJ2-6 TRBV7-2 NA CASSTSGRSGANVLTF TGTGCCAGCAGCACCTCGGGTCGTTCTGGGGCCAACGTCCTGACTTTC
few TRBJ2-1 TRBV29-1 NA CSVESLNEQFF TGCAGCGTTGAGAGTTTGAATGAGCAGTTCTTC
NA TRBJ2-2 TRBV19 TRBD1 CASSEGTGGANTGELFF TGTGCCAGTAGTGAAGGGACAGGGGGCGCCAACACCGGGGAGCTGTTTTTT
NA TRBJ2-5 TRBV18 TRBD1 CASSPLRQGGETQYF TGTGCCAGCTCACCTCTACGACAGGGCGGAGAGACCCAGTACTTC
NA TRBJ2-3 TRBV29-1 NA CSGREADTQYF TGCAGCGGAAGGGAGGCAGATACGCAGTATTTT
NA TRBJ2-1 TRBV3-1/TRBV3-2 TRBD2 CASSQDRLAGYNEQFF TGTGCCAGCAGCCAAGATCGCCTAGCGGGATACAATGAGCAGTTCTTC
NA TRBJ1-1 TRBV9 NA CASTLLTGNTEAFF TGTGCCAGCACTCTACTGACAGGGAACACTGAAGCTTTCTTT
NA TRBJ2-2 TRBV29-1 NA CSVAGLHTGELFF TGCAGCGTGGCGGGACTCCACACCGGGGAGCTGTTTTTT
NA TRBJ2-1 TRBV7-2 TRBD2 CASSLERTSKANEQFF TGTGCCAGCAGCTTAGAGAGGACTAGCAAGGCCAATGAGCAGTTCTTC
NA TRBJ1-1 TRBV6-2/TRBV6-3 TRBD1 CASSYRQGGFKTGTEAFF TGTGCCAGCAGTTACCGACAGGGGGGCTTTAAGACCGGCACTGAAGCTTTCTTT
few TRBJ1-2 TRBV5-5 NA CASSLVGVSYGYTF TGTGCCAGCAGCTTGGTAGGGGTGAGCTATGGCTACACCTTC
once TRBJ1-4 TRBV7-7 TRBD1 CASSLGQGEKLFF TGTGCTAGCAGTCTCGGACAGGGGGAAAAACTGTTTTTT
NA TRBJ2-1 TRBV15 NA CATSRDTGNEQFF TGTGCCACCAGCAGAGATACGGGTAATGAGCAGTTCTTC
NA TRBJ1-1 TRBV7-2 NA CASSREPEAFF TGTGCCAGCAGCCGAGAACCTGAAGCTTTCTTT
NA TRBJ1-2 TRBV5-4 TRBD1 CASSLGIPQGARGYTF TGTGCCAGCAGCTTGGGCATACCCCAGGGGGCACGGGGCTACACCTTC
NA TRBJ2-3 TRBV7-9 TRBD1 CASSIGQGAHTDTQYF TGTGCCAGCAGCATCGGACAGGGGGCCCACACAGATACGCAGTATTTT
once TRBJ1-1 TRBV18 NA CASSHEGGNTEAFF TGTGCCAGCTCACATGAAGGGGGAAACACTGAAGCTTTCTTT
NA TRBJ1-4 TRBV5-1 TRBD1 CASSQGQATNEKLFF TGCGCCAGCAGCCAGGGACAGGCTACTAATGAAAAACTGTTTTTT
NA TRBJ1-5 TRBV27 TRBD1 CASSLLGITGGRGNQPQHF TGTGCCAGCAGTTTATTGGGAATAACAGGGGGCCGTGGCAATCAGCCCCAGCATTTT
NA TRBJ2-3 TRBV9 TRBD2 CASSVQRGPGTDTQYF TGTGCCAGCAGCGTTCAGCGGGGGCCGGGCACAGATACGCAGTATTTT
NA TRBJ2-7 TRBV3-1/TRBV3-2 NA CASSQGQGGYEQYF TGTGCCAGCAGCCAAGGGCAGGGAGGCTACGAGCAGTACTTC
NA TRBJ2-4 TRBV19 NA CASSTRVGAKNIQYF TGTGCCAGTAGTACCAGGGTAGGAGCCAAAAACATTCAGTACTTC
NA TRBJ1-2 TRBV7-2 TRBD1 CASSSLGTGLGYTF TGTGCCAGCAGCTCTCTAGGGACAGGGCTCGGCTACACCTTC
NA TRBJ1-5 TRBV27 NA CASSLGRVQPQHF TGTGCCAGCAGTTTAGGCAGGGTTCAGCCCCAGCATTTT
NA TRBJ1-6 TRBV28 NA CASSASGGYLHF TGTGCCAGCAGTGCCTCCGGGGGATACCTCCACTTT
NA TRBJ1-2 TRBV6-5 TRBD1 CASSQDRDGYTF TGTGCCAGCAGTCAGGACAGGGATGGCTACACCTTC
NA TRBJ2-3 TRBV6-2/TRBV6-3 TRBD2 CASSYRRPGTSGSDTQYF TGTGCCAGCAGTTACCGCCGTCCCGGGACTAGCGGGAGCGATACGCAGTATTTT
NA TRBJ2-3 TRBV15 NA CATSPGGRTDTQYF TGTGCCACCAGCCCTGGGGGGAGAACAGATACGCAGTATTTT
NA TRBJ1-1 TRBV5-6 NA CASSLASSIIIF TGTGCCAGCAGCTTGGCGAGCTCGATTATTATCTTT
NA TRBJ2-1 TRBV6-5 NA CASRGTFLRLEQFF TGTGCCAGCAGGGGGACTTTTCTTCGTTTGGAGCAGTTCTTC
NA TRBJ2-3 TRBV5-1 TRBD1 CASSLEGTGGRYTQYF TGCGCCAGCAGCTTGGAAGGGACAGGGGGGAGATATACGCAGTATTTT
NA TRBJ1-1 TRBV15 TRBD1 CATSRGGDRPNTEAFF TGTGCCACCAGCAGAGGAGGGGACAGACCGAACACTGAAGCTTTCTTT
NA TRBJ1-1 TRBV2 NA CASTWGLGTEAFF TGTGCCAGCACATGGGGGCTTGGCACTGAAGCTTTCTTT
NA TRBJ2-1 TRBV10-3 NA CAISAGGGKNEQFF TGTGCCATCAGTGCGGGGGGCGGGAAGAATGAGCAGTTCTTC
NA TRBJ2-7 TRBV12-5 NA CASGRQIGPSYEQYF TGTGCTAGTGGTAGACAGATTGGCCCCTCCTACGAGCAGTACTTC
NA TRBJ2-1 TRBV11-2 TRBD2 CASSFSGGLGDNEQFF TGTGCCAGCAGCTTCAGCGGGGGTTTGGGGGACAATGAGCAGTTCTTC
NA TRBJ2-2 TRBV30 TRBD2 CAWTSGVNTGELFF TGTGCCTGGACTAGCGGGGTGAACACCGGGGAGCTGTTTTTT
NA TRBJ1-4 TRBV6-5 TRBD1 CASSPVPGQWEKLFF TGTGCCAGCAGCCCCGTCCCGGGACAGTGGGAAAAACTGTTTTTT
NA TRBJ2-7 TRBV12-3/TRBV12-4 NA CASTKTIYEQYF TGTGCCAGCACCAAAACTATCTACGAGCAGTACTTC
NA TRBJ2-1 TRBV14 TRBD2 CASKGGAPSYNEQFF TGTGCCAGCAAGGGAGGGGCTCCCTCCTACAATGAGCAGTTCTTC